This is a list of T cell receptor beta chains from one sample in a study of radiotherapy plus CTLA-4 blockade in lung cancer. Here immunoSEQ multiplex PCR was the method, and the copy in TCRdb shows in-frame clones only, minus some. The data contain 100,000 or so clones, approximately 83% of them singletons. This material consisted of peripheral blood, taken from a patient treated with radiotherapy plus ipilimumab. Receptors originate from a human donor with non-small cell lung cancer that progressed on radiotherapy plus ipilimumab. Both conserved end residues are part of each CDR3.

v_call: TRBV7-2
j_call: TRBJ1-2
cdr3_length: 14
cdr3_aa: CASSLGGVRVGYTF

v_call: TRBV4-1
j_call: TRBJ1-2
cdr3_length: 16
cdr3_aa: CASSQEARGRVGGYTF

v_call: TRBV4-3
j_call: TRBJ2-6
cdr3_length: 16
cdr3_aa: CASSQDVGLGANVLTF

v_call: TRBV7-9
j_call: TRBJ2-7
cdr3_length: 15
cdr3_aa: CASSLVSGFAYEQYF

v_call: TRBV7-6
j_call: TRBJ2-5
cdr3_length: 20
cdr3_aa: CASSLDGISWGTGFRETQYF

v_call: TRBV7-2
j_call: TRBJ2-1
cdr3_length: 15
cdr3_aa: CASSFSGGAYNEQFF

v_call: TRBV10-3
j_call: TRBJ2-1
cdr3_length: 15
cdr3_aa: CAISGASGEYNEQFF

v_call: TRBV6-6
j_call: TRBJ1-2
cdr3_length: 14
cdr3_aa: CASSYSAGAGGYTF

v_call: TRBV18
j_call: TRBJ1-3
cdr3_length: 12
cdr3_aa: CASSPPGNTIYF

v_call: TRBV7-9
j_call: TRBJ1-5
cdr3_length: 18
cdr3_aa: CASSLVTGLGRSNQPQHF

v_call: TRBV6-4
j_call: TRBJ2-2
cdr3_length: 16
cdr3_aa: CASSPRQGLGTGELFF

v_call: TRBV7-2
j_call: TRBJ1-4
cdr3_length: 16
cdr3_aa: CASSFPPGQGNEKLFF

v_call: TRBV5-4
j_call: TRBJ2-7
cdr3_length: 15
cdr3_aa: CASSPLEGSSYEQYF

v_call: TRBV7-9
j_call: TRBJ2-5
cdr3_length: 15
cdr3_aa: CASSPTGGVGETQYF

v_call: TRBV2
j_call: TRBJ1-2
cdr3_length: 15
cdr3_aa: CASSEIGQANYGYTF

v_call: TRBV5-6
j_call: TRBJ2-7
cdr3_length: 16
cdr3_aa: CASSLKGTGRMGEQYF

v_call: TRBV5-1
j_call: TRBJ2-1
cdr3_length: 15
cdr3_aa: CASSLAGGQYNEQFF

v_call: TRBV5-6
j_call: TRBJ1-1
cdr3_length: 11
cdr3_aa: CASSLSGKAFF

v_call: TRBV11-3
j_call: TRBJ2-6
cdr3_length: 15
cdr3_aa: CASSPDNSGANVLTF

v_call: TRBV7-2
j_call: TRBJ1-2
cdr3_length: 14
cdr3_aa: CASSSLGGFYGYTF

v_call: TRBV18
j_call: TRBJ1-2
cdr3_length: 14
cdr3_aa: CASSPGTANYGYTF

v_call: TRBV7-2
j_call: TRBJ2-5
cdr3_length: 14
cdr3_aa: CASSTSGRKETQYF

v_call: TRBV2
j_call: TRBJ1-3
cdr3_length: 12
cdr3_aa: CASSEAGNTIYF

v_call: TRBV4-1
j_call: TRBJ1-5
cdr3_length: 15
cdr3_aa: CASSRLTGLGQPQHF

v_call: TRBV7-2
j_call: TRBJ1-5
cdr3_length: 15
cdr3_aa: CASSLVGATNQPQHF

v_call: TRBV18
j_call: TRBJ1-3
cdr3_length: 14
cdr3_aa: CASSRQGGENTIYF

v_call: TRBV28
j_call: TRBJ1-1
cdr3_length: 15
cdr3_aa: CASSPRTGGTAEAFF

v_call: TRBV6-5
j_call: TRBJ2-3
cdr3_length: 15
cdr3_aa: CASSPGTGRSDTQYF

v_call: TRBV4-3
j_call: TRBJ2-1
cdr3_length: 14
cdr3_aa: CASALAGSNNEQFF

v_call: TRBV10-3
j_call: TRBJ2-2
cdr3_length: 14
cdr3_aa: CAISESGTTGELFF

v_call: TRBV7-9
j_call: TRBJ1-1
cdr3_length: 13
cdr3_aa: CASSLGGAAEAFF

v_call: TRBV9
j_call: TRBJ2-7
cdr3_length: 13
cdr3_aa: CASRGSDSYEQYF

v_call: TRBV10-3
j_call: TRBJ2-1
cdr3_length: 15
cdr3_aa: CAISAGGQGASEQFF

v_call: TRBV27
j_call: TRBJ1-5
cdr3_length: 14
cdr3_aa: CASAKGVPGQPQHF

v_call: TRBV19
j_call: TRBJ2-5
cdr3_length: 13
cdr3_aa: CASSIGSQETQYF

v_call: TRBV18
j_call: TRBJ2-5
cdr3_length: 16
cdr3_aa: CASSPRGTSPGETQYF

v_call: TRBV15
j_call: TRBJ1-4
cdr3_length: 16
cdr3_aa: CATSYNPGTFNEKLFF

v_call: TRBV27
j_call: TRBJ1-6
cdr3_length: 16
cdr3_aa: CASSPSSTGLNSPLHF

v_call: TRBV7-2
j_call: TRBJ1-5
cdr3_length: 15
cdr3_aa: CASSFAGTANQPQHF

v_call: TRBV19
j_call: TRBJ1-5
cdr3_length: 13
cdr3_aa: CASSIPGWQPQHF

v_call: TRBV18
j_call: TRBJ1-2
cdr3_length: 13
cdr3_aa: CASSRNPNYGYTF

v_call: TRBV9
j_call: TRBJ1-4
cdr3_length: 17
cdr3_aa: CASSRTGQEEGNEKLFF

v_call: TRBV7-3
j_call: TRBJ2-5
cdr3_length: 17
cdr3_aa: CASSLSREGAYQETQYF

v_call: TRBV4-1
j_call: TRBJ2-2
cdr3_length: 15
cdr3_aa: CASSPAGGGTGELFF

v_call: TRBV4-1
j_call: TRBJ2-5
cdr3_length: 16
cdr3_aa: CASSFTGTSGQETQYF